Below are 12 T cell receptor beta chains sequenced from a single sample in a study of CD8 T cells in Susac syndrome. Random hexamers primed reverse transcription of roughly 0.5 to 1 ug RNA. TCRdb re-analysed the immunoSEQ multiplex PCR reads in MiXCR, keeping a single row per CDR3 protein. The data contain about 190,000 distinct CDR3 sequences, over 85% of them singletons. The sample consisted of CD4+ T cells from PBMCs. The receptors come from a human donor in good health.

The chain is built from TRBV29-1 and TRBJ2-1; no clear D. Trimming took 5 bases from V and 5 from J, leaving 4 bases between them. This CDR3 is 10 amino acids long. Germline V gives CDR1 SQVTM, CDR2 ANQGSEA. CDR3 loop: CSVSNNEQFF. CDR3 DNA: TGCAGCGTTTCGAACAATGAGCAGTTCTTC.

This clonotype was detected a few times. The chain recombines TRBV29-1 with TRBJ2-5, with 9 bases matching TRBD1. CDR1 is SQVTM and CDR2 is ANQGSEA in the germline V gene. The V and J ends lost 6 bases and 3 bases, in that order; junction bases with no gene match: 2. The CDR3 extends over 12 amino acids. The CDR3 coding sequence is TGCAGCGTCCGGACAGGGGAAGAGACCCAGTACTTC. Translation: CSVRTGEETQYF.

The CDR3 DNA is TGTGCCAGCCAGGACACAAAATACGAGCAGTACGTC. Its protein product is CASQDTKYEQYV. The V gene is TRBV28, the J gene TRBJ2-7; D perhaps matches TRBD1 (5 bases). Looked up from germline, CDR1 is MDHEN and CDR2 is SYDVKM. CDR3 size: 12 residues. V shed 8 bases and J shed 4 bases, with 12 bases lying between them.

The rearrangement uses TRBV7-9 and TRBJ2-1, with TRBD2 identical over 11 bases. CDR1 SEHNR and CDR2 FQNEAQ come from the germline V gene (reference sequence). The CDR3 runs 13 residues. CDR3 amino acids: CAKTSGTSSEQFF. The CDR3 DNA reads TGTGCAAAGACTAGCGGGACGTCGAGTGAGCAGTTCTTC.

The rearrangement uses TRBV20-1 and TRBJ1-1; D is uncertain. The CDR3 runs 12 residues. V was pared by 1 base and J by 7 bases, with 10 bases between. From germline, CDR1 is DFQATT and CDR2 SNEGSKA (reference sequence). CDR3 bases: TGCAGTGCTAGAGGGTACTTGCGTGAAGCTTTCTTT. This encodes CSARGYLREAFF.

This sequence joins TRBV30 and TRBJ2-7; 8 nucleotides align to TRBD1. This CDR3 spans 18 amino acids. From germline, CDR1 is GTSNPN and CDR2 SVGIG (reference sequence). The trim removed 1 base at V and 0 bases at J, leaving 14 bases unmatched. The CDR3 loop is CAWSGKSGTGDSSYEQYV. The CDR3 DNA is TGTGCCTGGAGTGGAAAGTCTGGGACAGGCGATAGCTCCTACGAGCAGTACGTC.

The CDR3 DNA reads as TGCAGTGCCGCGGGACACGGCACAGATACGCAGTATTTT. Encoded protein: CSAAGHGTDTQYF. The chain joins TRBV20-1 to TRBJ2-3; D tentatively reads TRBD1 or TRBD2 (6 bases each). The CDR3 runs 13 residues. The V end lost 6 bases, the J end lost 1 base, and 11 bases lay between the germline ends. Germline V CDR1 and CDR2: DFQATT, SNEGSKA (reference sequence).

V is TRBV29-1 and J is TRBJ2-2; D tentatively reads TRBD1 or TRBD2 (5 bases each). Between the trimmed V and J ends, which lost 1 base and 15 bases, there was a span of 12 bases. CDR3 size: 11 residues. Per germline, CDR1 SQVTM and CDR2 ANQGSEA. The CDR3 loop is CSVEVGAGVFF. The CDR3 nucleotides read TGCAGCGTTGAAGTCGGGGCCGGCGTGTTTTTT.

V and J are TRBV20-1 and TRBJ1-3; maybe TRBD1 (5 bases). Looked up from germline, CDR1 is DFQATT and CDR2 is SNEGSKA (reference sequence). The CDR3 has 16 residues. V gave up 2 bases and J gave up 0 bases, with 14 bases separating them. CDR3 DNA: TGCAGTGCTAGACCCCCCGGACAAATCTCTGGAAACACCATATATTTT. Its protein is CSARPPGQISGNTIYF.

V is TRBV20-1 and J is TRBJ2-1; TRBD2 matches 10 bases. V dropped 2 bases and J dropped 10; count of bases not matched to a gene: 5. Germline V gene sequence: CDR1 DFQATT, CDR2 SNEGSKA (reference sequence). The CDR3 spans 13 residues. The CDR3 sequence is CSARSGRAVEQFF. The CDR3 coding sequence is TGCAGTGCTAGAAGCGGGAGGGCAGTCGAGCAGTTCTTC.

The chain is built from TRBV29-1 and TRBJ2-5; tentative D call: TRBD1 (6 bases). The V gene's germline CDR1 is SQVTM and CDR2 ANQGSEA. Trimming left V 3 bases short and J 4 bases short, with 6 bases between. CDR3 size: 11 residues. CDR3 nucleotides: TGCAGCGTTGAGGGGGCAGAGACCCAGTACTTC. Its protein product is CSVEGAETQYF.

The rearrangement joins TRBV29-1 to TRBJ2-1; 8 nucleotides align to TRBD1. The CDR3 is made up of 14 amino acids. V lost 7 bases and J lost 1; bases outside the gene matches: 6. The germline CDR1 and CDR2 sequences are SQVTM and ANQGSEA. CDR3 nucleotides: TGCAGCGCAGACAGGGGCTATTCCTACAATGAGCAGTTCTTC. Amino acids: CSADRGYSYNEQFF.